Listed below are T cell receptor beta chains from one sample, sequenced in a study of T-cell reconstitution after alpha-beta-depleted transplantation in children. From the PCR reads, TCRdb called clonotypes with MiXCR, one entry per CDR3 protein. The profile shows 80,000 or so distinct CDR3 sequences, about 14% of them singletons. Material: PBMCs, mostly from graft donor cells, obtained 180 days after TCRalphabeta/CD19-depleted stem cell transplant. The origin of the receptors is a male patient under 10 years old who had a stem cell transplant for acute lymphoblastic leukemia, so the T cells may come from the graft donor. Each CDR3 is given with its conserved first and last residue. The D gene is left open where the match is weak. Only some rows state a clone size, as once, few, many or a class for expanded clones.

len	v_gene	abundance	j_gene	d_gene	CDR3aa	CDR3nt
12	TRBV5-1	.	TRBJ2-3	.	CASSPRPDTQYF	TGCGCCAGCAGCCCTCGGCCAGATACGCAGTATTTT
13	TRBV7-9	few	TRBJ2-7	.	CASSFGGRGEQYF	TGTGCCAGCAGCTTCGGGGGACGGGGCGAGCAGTACTTC
15	TRBV7-2	few	TRBJ1-2	.	CASSLASGRARGYTF	TGTGCCAGCAGCTTAGCTAGCGGCAGGGCGCGTGGCTACACCTTC
16	TRBV7-8	.	TRBJ2-5	.	CASSSPRPVRWGAQYF	TGTGCCAGCAGCTCCCCCAGGCCGGTGCGCTGGGGGGCCCAGTACTTC
15	TRBV9	.	TRBJ2-1	TRBD2	CASSPRTSATGEQFF	TGTGCCAGCAGCCCTCGGACTAGCGCCACGGGTGAGCAGTTCTTC
12	TRBV20-1	.	TRBJ2-7	.	CSATGTNYEQYF	TGCAGTGCGACCGGGACGAACTACGAGCAGTACTTC
16	TRBV9	.	TRBJ2-2	TRBD2	CASSVLAGSVTGELFF	TGTGCCAGCAGCGTCCTAGCGGGATCAGTCACCGGGGAGCTGTTTTTT
13	TRBV28	.	TRBJ2-7	TRBD1	CASWDRDSYEQYF	TGTGCCAGTTGGGACAGGGACTCCTACGAGCAGTACTTC
14	TRBV7-7	.	TRBJ2-1	.	CASSLDGIHNEQFF	TGTGCTAGCAGCTTAGACGGGATCCACAATGAGCAGTTCTTC
15	TRBV29-1	.	TRBJ2-2	.	CSVGAGKKETGELFF	TGCAGCGTTGGCGCAGGGAAGAAAGAAACCGGGGAGCTGTTTTTT
14	TRBV7-9	many	TRBJ2-7	.	CASSLPRAAYEQYF	TGTGCCAGCAGCCTACCCCGAGCAGCCTACGAGCAGTACTTC
15	TRBV5-1	few	TRBJ1-1	.	CASSHPGTPNTEAFF	TGCGCCAGCAGCCATCCGGGGACACCGAACACTGAAGCTTTCTTT
15	TRBV7-8	few	TRBJ1-5	.	CASSLQGSRSQPQHF	TGTGCCAGCAGCCTCCAGGGGAGCAGATCTCAGCCCCAGCATTTT
15	TRBV9	.	TRBJ1-2	.	CASSVTRAGSYGYTF	TGTGCCAGCAGCGTCACAAGGGCGGGCTCCTATGGCTACACCTTC
14	TRBV10-3	.	TRBJ2-7	.	CAISESGRGFEQYF	TGTGCCATCAGTGAGTCGGGCAGGGGCTTTGAGCAGTACTTC
17	TRBV7-2	few	TRBJ2-5	TRBD2	CASKLGWASGVQETQYF	TGTGCCAGCAAGCTGGGGTGGGCTAGCGGGGTTCAAGAGACCCAGTACTTC
13	TRBV10-3	.	TRBJ2-7	.	CAIRVSTLDEQYF	TGTGCCATCCGCGTCAGTACCCTTGACGAGCAGTACTTC
15	TRBV12-3/TRBV12-4	.	TRBJ1-2	.	CASSSHYITNYGYTF	TGTGCCAGCAGTTCTCATTACATCACTAACTATGGCTACACCTTC
15	TRBV7-6	.	TRBJ2-3	TRBD1	CASSFGQAPGDTQYF	TGTGCCAGCAGCTTCGGACAGGCCCCAGGGGATACGCAGTATTTT
13	TRBV10-2	many	TRBJ2-3	.	CASSESTPDTQYF	TGCGCCAGCAGTGAGTCGACTCCAGATACGCAGTATTTT
15	TRBV7-2	.	TRBJ2-3	.	CASSLGASGTDTQYF	TGTGCCAGCAGCTTAGGGGCTAGCGGCACAGATACGCAGTATTTT
13	TRBV20-1	many	TRBJ1-1	TRBD1	CSAPNRGDTEAFF	TGCAGTGCTCCTAACAGGGGCGACACTGAAGCTTTCTTT
16	TRBV4-3	.	TRBJ2-3	TRBD2	CASSRGGAAVTDTQYF	TGCGCCAGCAGCCGCGGGGGGGCCGCGGTCACAGATACGCAGTATTTT
15	TRBV12-3/TRBV12-4	.	TRBJ2-1	TRBD1	CASRLSSRDRNEQFF	TGTGCCAGCCGGCTCTCCTCCCGGGACAGGAATGAGCAGTTCTTC
21	TRBV7-2	.	TRBJ1-6	.	CASSRGWGFQGPRPDNSPLHF	TGTGCCAGCAGCCGCGGGTGGGGATTTCAGGGCCCTCGCCCAGATAATTCACCCCTCCACTTT
17	TRBV5-1	.	TRBJ1-2	.	CASSSKTGHDLGNGYTF	TGCGCCAGCAGCTCGAAAACGGGACACGACCTCGGGAATGGCTACACCTTC
13	TRBV5-5	few	TRBJ1-1	.	CASSLRPSPEAFF	TGTGCCAGCAGCTTAAGACCTTCCCCTGAAGCTTTCTTT
12	TRBV29-1	.	TRBJ1-2	.	CSAWTGNYGYTF	TGCAGCGCCTGGACGGGAAACTATGGCTACACCTTC
16	TRBV10-3	.	TRBJ1-5	.	CAISDGAGYSNQPQHF	TGTGCCATCAGTGACGGGGCGGGCTATAGCAATCAGCCCCAGCATTTT
14	TRBV4-2	few	TRBJ1-2	.	CASSQADGPYGYTF	TGTGCCAGCAGCCAAGCGGACGGCCCCTATGGCTACACCTTC
12	TRBV12-3/TRBV12-4	.	TRBJ2-3	.	CASGSLWGTQYF	TGTGCCAGCGGCAGCCTTTGGGGTACGCAGTATTTT
15	TRBV12-3/TRBV12-4	.	TRBJ2-1	TRBD2	CASSPTSGPYNEQFF	TGTGCCAGCAGTCCTACTAGCGGTCCTTACAATGAGCAGTTCTTC
15	TRBV5-1	.	TRBJ2-3	TRBD1	CASSFTGDPLGAQYF	TGCGCCAGCAGCTTCACAGGGGACCCGCTTGGTGCGCAGTATTTT
12	TRBV6-5	few	TRBJ2-3	.	CASSPSGYTQYF	TGTGCCAGCAGTCCTTCGGGGTATACGCAGTATTTT
16	TRBV10-3	few	TRBJ2-3	TRBD2	CAIRPRAGAPTDTQYF	TGTGCCATCAGACCCCGAGCGGGGGCCCCCACAGATACGCAGTATTTT
13	TRBV20-1	.	TRBJ1-4	TRBD1	CSARGTGDEKLFF	TGCAGTGCTAGGGGGACAGGAGATGAAAAACTGTTTTTT
16	TRBV7-6	few	TRBJ2-2	TRBD1	CASSLVRDRVPGELFF	TGTGCCAGCAGCTTAGTCCGGGACAGGGTTCCCGGGGAGCTGTTTTTT
12	TRBV6-5	few	TRBJ1-5	.	CASSRGDQPQHF	TGTGCCAGCAGTCGGGGGGATCAGCCCCAGCATTTT
15	TRBV4-3	few	TRBJ2-5	.	CASSQERGGTETQYF	TGCGCCAGCAGCCAAGAGCGAGGGGGGACAGAGACCCAGTACTTC
16	TRBV7-6	.	TRBJ1-1	.	CASSLGAGNGDTEAFF	TGTGCCAGCAGCTTAGGGGCGGGCAATGGGGACACTGAAGCTTTCTTT
13	TRBV27	.	TRBJ1-6	.	CASSFGFNSPLHF	TGTGCCAGCAGTTTCGGGTTTAATTCACCCCTCCACTTT